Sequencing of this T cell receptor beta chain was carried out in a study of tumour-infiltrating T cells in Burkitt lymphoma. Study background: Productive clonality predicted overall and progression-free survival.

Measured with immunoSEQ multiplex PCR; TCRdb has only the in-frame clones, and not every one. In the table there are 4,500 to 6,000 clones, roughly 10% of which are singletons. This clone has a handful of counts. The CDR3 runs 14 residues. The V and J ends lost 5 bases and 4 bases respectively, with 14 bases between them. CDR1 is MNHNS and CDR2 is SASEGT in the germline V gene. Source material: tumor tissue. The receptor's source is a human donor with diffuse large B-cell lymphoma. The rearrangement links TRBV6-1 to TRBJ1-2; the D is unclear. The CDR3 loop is CASSIGRRLYGYTF. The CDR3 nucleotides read TGTGCCAGCAGTATCGGACGGAGACTCTATGGCTACACCTTC.